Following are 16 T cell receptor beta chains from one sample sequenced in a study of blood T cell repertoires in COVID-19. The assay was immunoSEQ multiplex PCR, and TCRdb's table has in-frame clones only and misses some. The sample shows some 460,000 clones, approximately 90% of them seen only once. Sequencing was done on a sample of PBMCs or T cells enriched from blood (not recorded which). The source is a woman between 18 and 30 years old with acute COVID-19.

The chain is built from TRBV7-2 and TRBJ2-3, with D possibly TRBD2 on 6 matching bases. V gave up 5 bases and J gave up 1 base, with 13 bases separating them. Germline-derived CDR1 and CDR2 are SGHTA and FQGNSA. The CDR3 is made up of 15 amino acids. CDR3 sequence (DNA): TGTGCCAGCAGCCACGATGGCGGGGGCACAGATACGCAGTATTTT. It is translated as CASSHDGGGTDTQYF.

Here the CDR3 reads CASSQGEEYNEQFF. Written as DNA, the CDR3 is TGCGCCAGCAGCCAAGGAGAGGAGTACAATGAGCAGTTCTTC. The chain is built from TRBV4-3 and TRBJ2-1; D gene ambiguous. This CDR3 spans 14 amino acids. Trimming cost V 1 base and J 4 bases, with 8 bases left between them. Germline CDR1 is LGHNA and CDR2 is YSLEER.

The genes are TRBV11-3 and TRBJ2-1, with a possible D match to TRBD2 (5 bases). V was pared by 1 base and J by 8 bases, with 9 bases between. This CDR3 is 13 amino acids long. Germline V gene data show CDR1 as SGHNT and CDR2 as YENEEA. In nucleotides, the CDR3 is TGTGCCAGCAGCTTAGGGCGGGCCGATGAGCAGTTCTTC. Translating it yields CASSLGRADEQFF.

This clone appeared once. CDR3 in amino acids: CASRVSGASTDTQYF. CDR3 sequence (DNA): TGTGCCAGCAGAGTTTCTGGGGCTAGCACAGATACGCAGTATTTT. V gene TRBV28 combines with J gene TRBJ2-3, with D maybe TRBD1 (5 bases). The CDR3 runs to 15 residues. Between the trimmed V and J ends, which lost 6 bases and 0 bases, there was a span of 13 bases. Germline assignment: CDR1 MDHEN and CDR2 SYDVKM.

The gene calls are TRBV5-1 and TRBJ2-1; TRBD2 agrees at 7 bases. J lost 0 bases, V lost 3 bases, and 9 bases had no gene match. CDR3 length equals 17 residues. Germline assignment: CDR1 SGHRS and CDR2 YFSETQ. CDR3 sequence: CASSSRGAGTSYNEQFF. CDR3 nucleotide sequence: TGCGCCAGCAGCTCCCGGGGAGCGGGGACCTCCTACAATGAGCAGTTCTTC.

CDR3 sequence (DNA): TGTGCTAGTGGTTTGGTACTGACAGGGGACACCGGGGAGCTGTTTTTT. It yields the protein CASGLVLTGDTGELFF. The rearrangement joins TRBV12-5 to TRBJ2-2; 8 nucleotides agree with TRBD1. There are 16 residues in the CDR3. Losses at the gene ends were 0 bases for V and 3 bases for J; bases not matched to a gene: 3. Germline V CDR1 and CDR2: LGHNT, FRNRAP.

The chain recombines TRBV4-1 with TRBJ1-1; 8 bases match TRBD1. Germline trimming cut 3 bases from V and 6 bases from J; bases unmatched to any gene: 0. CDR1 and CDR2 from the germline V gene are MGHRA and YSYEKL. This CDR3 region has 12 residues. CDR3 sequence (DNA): TGCGCCAGCAGCCAGACAGGGGCTGAAGCTTTCTTT. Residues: CASSQTGAEAFF.

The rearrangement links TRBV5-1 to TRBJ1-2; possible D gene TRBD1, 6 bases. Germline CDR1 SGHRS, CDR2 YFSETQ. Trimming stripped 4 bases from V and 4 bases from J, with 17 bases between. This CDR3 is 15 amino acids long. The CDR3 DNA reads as TGCGCCAGCAGCCCGGACGGGGGGCCATTCTATGGCTACACCTTC. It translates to CASSPDGGPFYGYTF.

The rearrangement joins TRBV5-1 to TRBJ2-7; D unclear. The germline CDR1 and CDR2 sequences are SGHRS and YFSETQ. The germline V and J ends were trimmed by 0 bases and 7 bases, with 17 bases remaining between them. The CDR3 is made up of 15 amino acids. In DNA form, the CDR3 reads TGCGCCAGCAGCTTGGCCTCACCAGGCGTAGATGAGCAGTACTTC. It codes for CASSLASPGVDEQYF.

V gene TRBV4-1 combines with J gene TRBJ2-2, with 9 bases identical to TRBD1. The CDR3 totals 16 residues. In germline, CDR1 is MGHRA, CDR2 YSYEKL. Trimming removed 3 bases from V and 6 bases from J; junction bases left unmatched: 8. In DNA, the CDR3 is TGCGCCAGCAGCCACCCCCCGGGACAGGGAGCCGGGGAGCTGTTTTTT. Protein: CASSHPPGQGAGELFF.

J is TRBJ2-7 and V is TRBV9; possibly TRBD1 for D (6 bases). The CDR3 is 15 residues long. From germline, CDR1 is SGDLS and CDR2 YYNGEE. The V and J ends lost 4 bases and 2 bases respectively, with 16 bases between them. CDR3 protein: CASSQGTGTTYEQYF. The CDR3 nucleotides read TGTGCCAGCAGCCAAGGAACCGGGACAACCTACGAGCAGTACTTC. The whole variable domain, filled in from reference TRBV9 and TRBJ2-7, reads DSGVTQTPKHLITATGQRVTLRCSPRSGDLSVYWYQQSLDQGLQFLIQYYNGEERAKGNILERFSAQQFPDLHSELNLSSLELGDSALYFCASSQGTGTTYEQYFGPGTRLTVT.

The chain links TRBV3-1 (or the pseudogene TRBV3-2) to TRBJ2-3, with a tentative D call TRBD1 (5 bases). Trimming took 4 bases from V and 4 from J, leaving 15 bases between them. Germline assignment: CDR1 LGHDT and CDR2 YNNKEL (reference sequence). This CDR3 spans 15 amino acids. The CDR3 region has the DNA TGTGCCAGCAGCCTGGGATCCCAAGGGGCAGATACGCAGTATTTT. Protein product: CASSLGSQGADTQYF.

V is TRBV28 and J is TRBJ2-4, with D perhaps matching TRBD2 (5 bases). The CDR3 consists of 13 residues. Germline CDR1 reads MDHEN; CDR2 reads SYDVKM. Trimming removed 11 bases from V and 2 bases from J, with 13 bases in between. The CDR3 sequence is CAGSFGTKNIQYF. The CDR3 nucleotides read TGTGCCGGATCTTTCGGGACCAAAAACATTCAGTACTTC.

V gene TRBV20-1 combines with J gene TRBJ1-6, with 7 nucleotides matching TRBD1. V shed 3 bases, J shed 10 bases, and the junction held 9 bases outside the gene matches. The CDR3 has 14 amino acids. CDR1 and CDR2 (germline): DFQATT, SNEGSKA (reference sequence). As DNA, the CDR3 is TGCAGTGCTAGTACTAGACAGGGAAGCTCACCCCTCCACTTT. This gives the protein CSASTRQGSSPLHF.

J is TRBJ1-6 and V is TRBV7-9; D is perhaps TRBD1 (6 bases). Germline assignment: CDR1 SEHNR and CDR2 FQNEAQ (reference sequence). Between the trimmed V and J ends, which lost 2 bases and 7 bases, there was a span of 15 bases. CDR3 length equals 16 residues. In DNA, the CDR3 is TGTGCCAGCAGCTTACCCAGACAGGTGCTCAATTCACCCCTCCACTTT. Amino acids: CASSLPRQVLNSPLHF.

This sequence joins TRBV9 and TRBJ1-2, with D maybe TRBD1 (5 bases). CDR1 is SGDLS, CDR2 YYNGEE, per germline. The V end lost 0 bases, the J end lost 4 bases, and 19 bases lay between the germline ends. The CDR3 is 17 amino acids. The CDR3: CASSVGSPSGISYGYTF. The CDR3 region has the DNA TGTGCCAGCAGCGTAGGTTCCCCCTCAGGGATTAGCTATGGCTACACCTTC.